The 30 T cell receptor beta chains presented below share a single source sample, sequenced in a study of shared clonotypes between healthy human individuals. TCRdb keeps only in-frame clones here, not all; method: immunoSEQ multiplex PCR. In the table there are about 2.3 million clones, under 95% of which are singletons. The sequencing sample was made of naive CD4+ T cells from PBMCs. Subset reported: CD45RA+ positively selected. The receptors derive from a man younger than 30 in good health. Some clones in this sample may be carry-over from other donors' samples.

This rearrangement joins TRBV9 to TRBJ2-5; 13 nucleotides align to TRBD2. With 3 bases clipped from V and 4 bases from J, the junction kept 6 bases outside the gene matches. CDR1 is SGDLS, CDR2 YYNGEE, per germline. The CDR3 extends over 16 amino acids. The CDR3 bases are TGTGCCAGCAGCGACGGGACTAGCGGGATGGGAGAGACCCAGTACTTC. It codes for CASSDGTSGMGETQYF.

This chain uses TRBV27 with TRBJ2-3; TRBD2 might be the D (5 bases). With 3 bases removed from V and 3 bases from J, the gap between germline ends came to 16 bases. Per the germline V gene, CDR1 is MNHEY and CDR2 is SMNVEV (reference sequence). The CDR3 contains 16 residues. The CDR3 loop is CASSLSRERFTDTQYF. CDR3 DNA: TGTGCCAGCAGTTTGTCGAGGGAGCGGTTTACAGATACGCAGTATTTT.

The rearrangement joins TRBV7-6 to TRBJ2-7; the D call may be TRBD1 or TRBD2 (5 bases each). Germline V lookup: CDR1 SGHVS, CDR2 FNYEAQ. V gave up 1 base and J gave up 2 bases, with 18 bases separating them. The length of the CDR3 is 17 residues. The CDR3 DNA reads as TGTGCCAGCAGCTTAGGGGGGATGGGGAGAAGAGCCTACGAGCAGTACTTC. Protein: CASSLGGMGRRAYEQYF.

The chain links TRBV7-8 to TRBJ2-1, with 14 bases lining up with TRBD2. From germline, CDR1 is SGHVS and CDR2 FQNEAQ. With 5 bases clipped from V and 3 bases from J, the junction kept 3 bases outside the gene matches. This CDR3 spans 16 amino acids. CDR3 loop: CASSEGTSGGYNEQFF. CDR3 nucleotides: TGTGCCAGCAGCGAAGGGACTAGCGGGGGCTACAATGAGCAGTTCTTC.

The chain uses TRBV7-6 and TRBJ2-7; D is uncertain. The CDR3 spans 11 residues. CDR1 and CDR2 from the germline V gene are SGHVS and FNYEAQ. V was shortened by 6 bases and J by 2 bases, with 5 bases between the two germline ends. CDR3 DNA sequence: TGTGCCAGCAGTGCTGCCTACGAGCAGTACTTC. Translated: CASSAAYEQYF.

The rearrangement links TRBV4-2 to TRBJ2-7; D gene ambiguous. Trimming removed 1 base from V and 4 bases from J, with 14 bases in between. CDR1 and CDR2 from the germline V gene are LGHNA and YNFKEQ. This CDR3 contains 15 residues. The CDR3 region has the DNA TGTGCCAGCAGCCAAGGTGGGGTCTCCCCATACGAGCAGTACTTC. It is translated as CASSQGGVSPYEQYF.

The genes are TRBV5-8 and TRBJ1-5, with 9 bases lining up with TRBD1. The CDR3 runs to 14 residues. V trimming: 3 bases; J trimming: 6 bases; junction bases outside the gene matches: 4. Germline lookup yields CDR1 SGHTS and CDR2 YDEGEE. CDR3 protein: CASSSDRGGQPQHF. CDR3 nucleotide sequence: TGTGCCAGCAGCTCGGACAGGGGAGGTCAGCCCCAGCATTTT.

The J gene is TRBJ1-1, the V gene TRBV5-8; D unclear. The germline CDR1 and CDR2 sequences are SGHTS and YDEGEE. The V gene lost 4 bases and the J gene lost 0 bases, with 10 bases spanning the gap. The CDR3 covers 14 residues. The CDR3 here is CASSPSEMNTEAFF. The CDR3 DNA reads as TGTGCCAGCAGCCCAAGTGAAATGAACACTGAAGCTTTCTTT.

The chain carries TRBV29-1 and TRBJ2-3; weak D call: TRBD2 (6 bases). V was shortened by 6 bases and J by 8 bases, with 24 bases between the two germline ends. Per germline, CDR1 SQVTM and CDR2 ANQGSEA. The CDR3 has 15 residues. CDR3 nucleotides: TGCAGCGTCCGCGGGGTTTTCCTCATCAAGGGTACGCAGTATTTT. Protein sequence: CSVRGVFLIKGTQYF.

The genes are TRBV6-6 and TRBJ2-1; the D gene is possibly TRBD2 (5 bases). The germline CDR1 and CDR2 sequences are MNHNY and SVGAGI (reference sequence). The V end lost 2 bases, the J end lost 0 bases, and 11 bases lay between the germline ends. The CDR3 spans 16 residues. The CDR3 spells CASSYDYLSSYNEQFF. The CDR3, as DNA: TGTGCCAGCAGTTACGACTACTTGAGCTCCTACAATGAGCAGTTCTTC.

This chain joins TRBV4-1 and TRBJ2-2, with 7 bases fitting TRBD2. V shed 3 bases and J 5 bases; nucleotides not matched to a gene: 12. The germline gives CDR1 MGHRA, CDR2 YSYEKL. This CDR3 spans 17 amino acids. The DNA for the CDR3 is TGCGCCAGCAGCCATAGCCGCGGGAGAGGATCGACCGGGGAGCTGTTTTTT. Translated, it gives CASSHSRGRGSTGELFF.

This chain joins TRBV6-1 and TRBJ1-2, with D tentatively TRBD1 (5 bases). Per the germline V gene, CDR1 is MNHNS and CDR2 is SASEGT. The V and J ends lost 7 bases and 2 bases respectively, with 14 bases between them. This CDR3 is 14 amino acids long. CDR3 region: CASMLGHRNYGYTF. The CDR3 DNA is TGTGCCAGCATGTTGGGGCACAGGAACTATGGCTACACCTTC.

V is TRBV5-4 and J is TRBJ2-5, with 13 bases aligning to TRBD2. The CDR3 has 17 residues. V lost 7 bases, J lost 5 bases, and 14 bases stayed unmatched. Germline V gene sequence: CDR1 SGHNT, CDR2 YYREEE (reference sequence). The CDR3 DNA is TGTGCCAGCGGGGGAGGGACTAGCGGGAAGGGGGCGGAGACCCAGTACTTC. Its protein product is CASGGGTSGKGAETQYF.

This chain links TRBV18 with TRBJ1-1; perhaps TRBD1 as D (5 bases). V dropped 6 bases and J dropped 1 base, with 21 bases sitting between them. Germline CDR1 is KGHSH and CDR2 is LQKENI. The CDR3 is 17 residues long. CDR3 nucleotides: TGTGCCAGCTCTCTTCCTCTAACGGGGGTTTCGAACACTGAAGCTTTCTTT. Protein sequence: CASSLPLTGVSNTEAFF. Supplemented by reference TRBV18 and TRBJ1-1, the full variable domain reads NAGVMQNPRHLVRRRGQEARLRCSPMKGHSHVYWYRQLPEEGLKFMVYLQKENIIDESGMPKERFSAEFPKEGPSILRIQQVVRGDSAAYFCASSLPLTGVSNTEAFFGQGTRLTVV.

As to this clone: The same CDR3 arises from other DNA sequences in this sample as well. This rearrangement joins TRBV30 to TRBJ2-7, with D unresolved. Germline V gene data show CDR1 as GTSNPN and CDR2 as SVGIG (reference sequence). V was pared by 0 bases and J by 4 bases, with 7 bases between. The CDR3 sequence is 12 residues long. CDR3 sequence (DNA): TGTGCCTGGAGTGTACACGGGTACGAGCAGTACTTC. Its translation is CAWSVHGYEQYF. Filled out from reference TRBV30 and TRBJ2-7, the complete variable domain reads SQTIHQWPATLVQPVGSPLSLECTVEGTSNPNLYWYRQAAGRGLQLLFYSVGIGQISSEVPQNLSASRPQDRQFILSSKKLLLSDSGFYLCAWSVHGYEQYFGPGTRLTVT.

Comments on this clone: Other DNA sequences of this sample code for an identical CDR3. The V call is TRBV5-1, the J call TRBJ1-5; maybe TRBD1 (5 bases). CDR3 length: 14 residues. Germline loops: CDR1 SGHRS, CDR2 YFSETQ. The germline V and J ends were trimmed by 1 base and 4 bases, with 9 bases remaining between them. CDR3 residues: CASSLTAGNQPQHF. The CDR3, as DNA: TGCGCCAGCAGCTTGACGGCAGGGAATCAGCCCCAGCATTTT. The full variable domain, with the rest looked up from reference TRBV5-1 and TRBJ1-5, is KAGVTQTPRYLIKTRGQQVTLSCSPISGHRSVSWYQQTPGQGLQFLFEYFSETQRNKGNFPGRFSGRQFSNSRSEMNVSTLELGDSALYLCASSLTAGNQPQHFGDGTRLSIL.

This chain uses TRBV5-1 with TRBJ2-1; TRBD2 might be the D (5 bases). The germline V gene has CDR1 SGHRS and CDR2 YFSETQ. Trimming removed 4 bases from V and 6 bases from J, with 17 bases in between. The CDR3 loop spans 15 amino acids. In nucleotides, the CDR3 is TGCGCCAGCAGCCAAGGAGGCGGAGTGGGCAATGAGCAGTTCTTC. Translation gives CASSQGGGVGNEQFF.

This rearrangement joins TRBV28 to TRBJ2-3, with TRBD2 matching 10 bases. Germline assignment: CDR1 MDHEN and CDR2 SYDVKM. Trimming cost V 7 bases and J 2 bases; bases outside gene matches: 18. The CDR3 is 19 residues long. The CDR3 region is CASIPLYQREGEDTDTQYF. The CDR3 bases are TGTGCCAGCATCCCCCTTTACCAGCGGGAGGGAGAAGACACAGATACGCAGTATTTT. The variable domain in full, with the rest retrieved from reference TRBV28 and TRBJ2-3, is DVKVTQSSRYLVKRTGEKVFLECVQDMDHENMFWYRQDPGLGLRLIYFSYDVKMKEKGDIPEGYSVSREKKERFSLILESASTNQTSMYLCASIPLYQREGEDTDTQYFGPGTRLTVL.

Written as DNA, the CDR3 is TGTGCCAGCCGTCGGGGGACAGGGTTCACAGATACGCAGTATTTT. This sequence encodes CASRRGTGFTDTQYF. The chain employs TRBV28 and TRBJ2-3; 9 bases fit TRBD1. The CDR3 sequence is 15 residues long. V trimming: 8 bases; J trimming: 2 bases; junction bases outside the gene matches: 8. Germline CDR1 is MDHEN and CDR2 is SYDVKM.

This clone appeared once. The same CDR3 is also encoded by other DNA sequences in this sample. The chain employs TRBV7-2 and TRBJ2-7, with 7 bases lining up with TRBD2. V lost 0 bases to trimming and J lost 1 base; unmatched junction nucleotides: 0. Germline-derived CDR1 and CDR2 are SGHTA and FQGNSA. The CDR3 length is 14 residues. The CDR3 protein is CASSLARGSYEQYF. CDR3 coding DNA: TGTGCCAGCAGCTTAGCGCGGGGGTCCTACGAGCAGTACTTC.

The J gene is TRBJ1-5, the V gene TRBV2; D is perhaps TRBD1 (5 bases). The CDR3 totals 16 residues. The germline CDR1 and CDR2 sequences are SNHLY and FYNNEI. V lost 1 base and J 3 bases, leaving 13 bases between the germline ends. The CDR3: CASSEGTGGFNQPQHF. The CDR3 nucleotides read TGTGCCAGCAGTGAAGGGACGGGGGGGTTCAATCAGCCCCAGCATTTT.

The chain is built from TRBV19 and TRBJ1-4, with a possible D match to TRBD1 (6 bases). CDR3 length: 13 residues. The germline V and J ends were trimmed by 4 bases and 8 bases, with 11 bases remaining between them. Germline V gives CDR1 LNHDA, CDR2 SQIVND (reference sequence). The CDR3 reads CASSKQGSEKLFF. DNA of the CDR3: TGTGCCAGTAGTAAACAGGGCTCCGAAAAACTGTTTTTT.

The chain employs TRBV6-6 and TRBJ1-1, with D perhaps TRBD1 (5 bases). CDR1 is MNHNY and CDR2 is SVGAGI in the germline V gene (reference sequence). The CDR3 is 12 residues long. The ends were cut back, 7 bases at V and 3 bases at J, with 9 bases in the middle. The CDR3: CASTGSDTEAFF. CDR3 sequence (DNA): TGTGCCAGCACAGGGAGTGACACTGAAGCTTTCTTT.

The genes are TRBV29-1 and TRBJ1-2; D gene ambiguous. Trimming cost V 3 bases and J 8 bases, with 10 bases left between them. Germline CDR1 is SQVTM and CDR2 is ANQGSEA. The CDR3 is 11 residues long. CDR3: CSVEVAAGYTF. CDR3 nucleotides: TGCAGCGTTGAGGTGGCAGCCGGCTACACCTTC.

This clone was found a few times. The rearrangement uses TRBV7-9 and TRBJ1-1; no definite D call. From germline, CDR1 is SEHNR and CDR2 FQNEAQ (reference sequence). The V gene lost 1 base and the J gene lost 10 bases, with 13 bases spanning the gap. The CDR3 is 13 amino acids. CDR3 amino acids: CASSLEPQAGAFF. Here the CDR3 DNA reads TGTGCCAGCAGCTTAGAACCGCAGGCCGGAGCTTTCTTT.

V is TRBV7-6 and J is TRBJ2-2, with D possibly TRBD1 on 6 matching bases. The CDR3 totals 15 residues. Per germline, CDR1 SGHVS and CDR2 FNYEAQ. The V gene lost 5 bases and the J gene lost 4 bases, with 14 bases spanning the gap. CDR3 residues: CASSRGGASTGELFF. The CDR3 nucleotides are TGTGCCAGCAGCCGAGGGGGAGCCAGCACCGGGGAGCTGTTTTTT.

This chain uses TRBV6-5 with TRBJ2-5; D not certain. The V and J ends lost 6 bases and 5 bases respectively, with 16 bases between them. The CDR3 sequence is 14 residues long. From germline, CDR1 is MNHEY and CDR2 SVGAGI. The CDR3 DNA sequence: TGTGCCAGCAGCCTCGGGTTTGGTTTGGAGACCCAGTACTTC. As protein: CASSLGFGLETQYF.

This rearrangement joins TRBV5-1 to TRBJ2-6, with a weak D call TRBD1 (6 bases). The CDR3 spans 17 residues. V lost 0 bases to trimming and J lost 3 bases, with 13 bases between them. Germline loops: CDR1 SGHRS, CDR2 YFSETQ. The CDR3 bases are TGCGCCAGCAGCTTGGTCCTGCAGGGGTATGGGGCCAACGTCCTGACTTTC. This gives the protein CASSLVLQGYGANVLTF.

This chain uses TRBV28 with TRBJ2-2, with D perhaps given as TRBD1 or TRBD2 (5 bases each). The CDR3 length is 15 residues. V was pared by 3 bases and J by 2 bases, with 10 bases between. The germline V gene encodes CDR1 MDHEN and CDR2 SYDVKM. For the CDR3, the DNA is TGTGCCAGCAGTTTTACCGGGGCCAACACCGGGGAGCTGTTTTTT. It encodes CASSFTGANTGELFF. Full variable domain (rest looked up from reference TRBV28 and TRBJ2-2): DVKVTQSSRYLVKRTGEKVFLECVQDMDHENMFWYRQDPGLGLRLIYFSYDVKMKEKGDIPEGYSVSREKKERFSLILESASTNQTSMYLCASSFTGANTGELFFGEGSRLTVL.

V usage is TRBV19 and J usage is TRBJ1-5; 7 bases fit TRBD1. The CDR3 extends over 17 amino acids. V lost 4 bases, J lost 0 bases, and 9 bases stayed unmatched. Germline CDR1 LNHDA, CDR2 SQIVND (reference sequence). The CDR3 DNA follows: TGTGCCAGTAGTACCTCCGGGACAGCATATAGCAATCAGCCCCAGCATTTT. Protein product: CASSTSGTAYSNQPQHF.